This T cell receptor beta chain was recorded in a study of shared clonotypes between healthy human individuals. CD4+ cell separation produced CD45RA+ naive and CD45RA-negative memory subsets. Measured with immunoSEQ multiplex PCR; TCRdb has only the in-frame clones, and not every one. Of about 1.1 million clones in the sample, 75% to 85% are singletons; the top ten hold roughly 0.57%. Trimming removed 7 bases from V and 3 bases from J, with 13 bases in between. The CDR3 extends over 14 amino acids. Germline V CDR1 and CDR2: MNHEY, SVGAGI. Study conclusions and caveats: Rarefaction curves obtained for sorted subsets showed sequencing incomplete despite large depth.

Points on this clone: The antigen remains unidentified.

Sequenced sample: memory CD4+ T cells from PBMCs. Subset of the sample: CD45RA-negative fraction. This receptor was identified in a man in his late teens or twenties in good health. Some clones in this sample may be carry-over from other donors' samples. The rearrangement joins TRBV6-5 to TRBJ1-3, with D unresolved. For the CDR3, the DNA is TGTGCCAGCAAAGTACCGGGAGATGGAAACACCATATATTTT. It encodes CASKVPGDGNTIYF.